These 18 T cell receptor beta chains came from one sample sequenced in a study of immune evolution from preneoplasia to lung adenocarcinoma (dated by TCRdb to the early 2020s). Library preparation used the immunoSEQ multiplex PCR assay. Entries here come from immuneACCESS through TCRdb and include only in-frame sequences with V and J called. Some clones fail to appear in such tables; in the studies checked, an unresolved V gene covers under half of the shortfall, and the cause of the remainder is unknown. The sample contains roughly 15,000 clones, approximately 83% of them found a single time. The ten largest clones represent roughly 3.1% of the sample. The source material was FFPE lung adenocarcinoma in situ tissue. What this sample's cell subset or site label stands for: preinvasive adenocarcinoma in situ (AIS). The receptor source for this set is a donor older than 65 with lung adenocarcinoma.

The CDR3 DNA follows: TGTGCCAGCTCACCTCTGACAGGGCGAACTGAAGCTTTCTTT. As protein: CASSPLTGRTEAFF. The chain is built from TRBV18 and TRBJ1-1; 7 bases fit TRBD1. Germline V gene lookup returns CDR1 KGHSH and CDR2 LQKENI. The CDR3 has 14 amino acids. V was clipped by 3 bases and J by 5 bases; unmatched bases: 6.

The chain recombines TRBV5-6 with TRBJ1-1; D is undetermined. The CDR3 is 13 amino acids. The germline V and J ends were trimmed by 2 bases and 9 bases, with 14 bases remaining between them. Germline V gene lookup returns CDR1 SGHDT and CDR2 YYEEEE. The CDR3 is CASSLPRDAQAFF. DNA of the CDR3: TGTGCCAGCAGCTTACCGAGGGATGCTCAAGCTTTCTTT.

By share, this clone counts as large. The chain is built from TRBV18 and TRBJ1-3; tentative D call: TRBD1 (5 bases). The CDR3 runs 18 residues. Trimming removed 4 bases from V and 0 bases from J, with 19 bases in between. Looked up from germline, CDR1 is KGHSH and CDR2 is LQKENI. The CDR3 DNA reads as TGTGCCAGCTCACGACCACAGGTTCGAGATTACTCTGGAAACACCATATATTTT. Its protein is CASSRPQVRDYSGNTIYF.

The chain links TRBV7-9 to TRBJ1-3, with TRBD1 as a possible D gene (5 bases). The germline CDR1 and CDR2 sequences are SEHNR and FQNEAQ (reference sequence). The V and J ends lost 5 bases and 0 bases respectively, with 14 bases between them. The CDR3 runs to 16 residues. The CDR3 is CASSPRGEASGNTIYF. The CDR3 DNA follows: TGTGCCAGCAGCCCCCGAGGGGAAGCCTCTGGAAACACCATATATTTT.

J is TRBJ2-3 and V is TRBV10-2; D might be TRBD2 (5 bases). Germline lookup yields CDR1 WSHSY and CDR2 SAAADI. Between the trimmed V and J ends, which lost 0 bases and 6 bases, there was a span of 7 bases. The CDR3 totals 13 residues. The CDR3 DNA reads TGCGCCAGCAGTGAGTCGAGAGGGGATACGCAGTATTTT. Translated, it gives CASSESRGDTQYF.

The chain carries TRBV28 and TRBJ1-5; tentative D call: TRBD1 (6 bases). The CDR3 is 14 amino acids. The V gene's germline CDR1 is MDHEN and CDR2 SYDVKM. V shed 2 bases and J shed 7 bases, with 12 bases lying between them. The CDR3 spells CASSLAGDGQPQHF. The DNA for the CDR3 is TGTGCCAGCAGTTTAGCAGGGGACGGACAGCCCCAGCATTTT.

With respect to this clone: Sequence at one end of the junction differs from germline and may be a read error. The rearrangement uses TRBV7-7 and TRBJ2-3; 11 bases map to TRBD2. There are 15 residues in the CDR3. CDR1 and CDR2 (germline): SSHAT, FNYEAQ (reference sequence). CDR3 loop: CASSLGLAATDTQYF. As DNA, the CDR3 is TGTGCTAGCAGCTTGGGACTAGCGGCCACAGATACGCAGTATTTT.

The genes are TRBV5-1 and TRBJ2-1, with D perhaps matching TRBD2 (7 bases). CDR1 is SGHRS, CDR2 YFSETQ, per germline. V was cut by 1 base and J by 7 bases, with 15 bases left in between. The CDR3 is made up of 15 amino acids. The CDR3 DNA follows: TGCGCCAGCAGCTTGAGCGGGGACACTTTGAATGAGCAGTTCTTC. As protein: CASSLSGDTLNEQFF.

CDR3 protein: CASSFSEGPLYNEQFF. For the CDR3, the DNA is TGTGCCAGCTCCTTCTCTGAGGGACCCCTCTACAATGAGCAGTTCTTC. V usage is TRBV28 and J usage is TRBJ2-1, with D perhaps being TRBD1 or TRBD2 (5 bases each). This CDR3 contains 16 residues. Deletions cut 8 bases from V and 3 bases from J, with 20 bases between. Germline CDR1 and CDR2: MDHEN and SYDVKM.

The V and J genes are TRBV7-9 and TRBJ1-2, with a weak D call TRBD1 (5 bases). CDR3 length: 14 amino acids. From germline, CDR1 is SEHNR and CDR2 FQNEAQ (reference sequence). V gave up 0 bases and J gave up 7 bases, with 12 bases separating them. The CDR3 is CASSLAWRDGGYTF. The CDR3 nucleotides are TGTGCCAGCAGCTTAGCTTGGCGGGACGGTGGCTACACCTTC.

The chain carries TRBV19 and TRBJ1-4; D not resolved. The CDR3 consists of 14 residues. CDR1 and CDR2 (germline): LNHDA, SQIVND (reference sequence). V gave up 10 bases and J gave up 0 bases, with 12 bases separating them. CDR3 DNA: TGTGCCATTTCCCGGACCGCAACTAATGAAAAACTGTTTTTT. Encoded protein: CAISRTATNEKLFF.

The genes are TRBV27 and TRBJ2-1; no clear D gene. There are 15 residues in the CDR3. From germline, CDR1 is MNHEY and CDR2 SMNVEV (reference sequence). V dropped 5 bases and J dropped 1 base, with 12 bases sitting between them. CDR3 nucleotide sequence: TGTGCCAGCAGTACCCGTGTAGGTTCCTACAATGAGCAGTTCTTC. It codes for CASSTRVGSYNEQFF.

Only a few counts were recorded for this clone. The V gene is TRBV9, the J gene TRBJ1-1; D might be TRBD1 (6 bases). This CDR3 region has 14 residues. V lost 5 bases and J lost 5, with 16 bases in between. CDR1 and CDR2 from the germline V gene are SGDLS and YYNGEE. CDR3: CASSATGMGTEAFF. The CDR3 coding sequence is TGTGCCAGCAGTGCCACAGGGATGGGGACTGAAGCTTTCTTT.

The chain has TRBV5-1 and TRBJ2-2, with a possible D match to TRBD1 (5 bases). The CDR3 spans 13 residues. Trimming cost V 5 bases and J 7 bases, with 12 bases left between them. Germline V lookup: CDR1 SGHRS, CDR2 YFSETQ. The CDR3 loop reads CASRIGQGGELFF. CDR3 in DNA: TGCGCCAGCAGGATCGGGCAGGGCGGGGAGCTGTTTTTT.

The rearrangement uses TRBV7-6 and TRBJ2-3, with D unclear. This CDR3 is 12 amino acids long. V lost 5 bases, J lost 0 bases, and 3 bases lay in between. Germline V gives CDR1 SGHVS, CDR2 FNYEAQ. The CDR3, as DNA: TGTGCCAGCAGCGCTAGCACAGATACGCAGTATTTT. It encodes CASSASTDTQYF.

The chain is built from TRBV11-2 and TRBJ2-3; 10 nucleotides align to TRBD1. The CDR3 has 18 residues. The ends lost 2 bases at V and 4 bases at J; junction bases unmatched: 12. Germline CDR1 SGHAT, CDR2 FQNNGV. In DNA, the CDR3 is TGTGCCAGCAGCTTATCTGTGCTTGGGACAGGGGATGCAGATACGCAGTATTTT. It yields the protein CASSLSVLGTGDADTQYF.

The J gene is TRBJ1-5, the V gene TRBV28; no clear D gene. Trimming took 7 bases from V and 9 from J, leaving 19 bases between them. CDR3 length: 14 amino acids. Germline assignment: CDR1 MDHEN and CDR2 SYDVKM. The CDR3 nucleotides read TGTGCCAGCACCCCGGATGGGTACGACCGGCCCCAGCATTTT. It yields the protein CASTPDGYDRPQHF.

The chain links TRBV2 to TRBJ2-5; a possible D gene is TRBD1 (5 bases). Germline V CDR1 and CDR2: SNHLY, FYNNEI. Trimming cost V 3 bases and J 4 bases, with 15 bases left between them. The CDR3 spans 15 residues. The CDR3 here is CASSDPGSGRETQYF. CDR3 DNA: TGTGCCAGCAGTGATCCAGGGTCAGGGCGAGAGACCCAGTACTTC.